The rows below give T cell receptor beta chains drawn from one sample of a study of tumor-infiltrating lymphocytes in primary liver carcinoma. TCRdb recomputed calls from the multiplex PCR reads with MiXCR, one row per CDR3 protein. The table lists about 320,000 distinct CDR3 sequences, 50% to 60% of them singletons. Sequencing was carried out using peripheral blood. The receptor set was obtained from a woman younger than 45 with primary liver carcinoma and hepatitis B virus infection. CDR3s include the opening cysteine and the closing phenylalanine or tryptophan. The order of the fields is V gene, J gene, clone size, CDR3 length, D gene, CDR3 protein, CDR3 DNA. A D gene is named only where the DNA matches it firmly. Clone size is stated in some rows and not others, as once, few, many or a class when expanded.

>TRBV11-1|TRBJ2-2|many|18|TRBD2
CASSPPGSLAGGPEELFF
TGTGCCAGCAGCCCGCCTGGCTCACTAGCGGGAGGGCCAGAGGAGCTGTTTTTT
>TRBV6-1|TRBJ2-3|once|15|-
CDSRTQDSPTDTQYF
TGTGACAGCCGAACACAGGACTCTCCCACAGATACGCAGTATTTT
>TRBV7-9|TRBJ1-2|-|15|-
CASSLLPGGSFGYTF
TGTGCCAGCAGCTTACTTCCCGGGGGGTCCTTTGGCTACACCTTC
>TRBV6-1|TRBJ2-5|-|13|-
CASRPGGSETQYF
TGTGCCAGCAGGCCCGGGGGCAGTGAGACCCAGTACTTC
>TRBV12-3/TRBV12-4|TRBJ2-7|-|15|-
CASSPGVPGSYEQYF
TGTGCCAGCAGTCCGGGGGTCCCAGGATCCTACGAGCAGTACTTC
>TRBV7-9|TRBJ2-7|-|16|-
CASSPRWGGGSYEQYF
TGTGCCAGCAGCCCCCGGTGGGGCGGAGGATCCTACGAGCAGTACTTC
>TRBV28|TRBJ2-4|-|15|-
CASSPLAKGLNIQYF
TGTGCCAGCAGTCCCCTTGCGAAGGGGCTAAACATTCAGTACTTC
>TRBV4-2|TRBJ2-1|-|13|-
CASSQRLPNEQFF
TGTGCCAGCAGCCAGAGACTACCAAATGAGCAATTCTTC
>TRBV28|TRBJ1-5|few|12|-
CASSLLNQSQHF
TGTGCCAGCAGTTTGCTAAATCAGTCCCAGCATTTT
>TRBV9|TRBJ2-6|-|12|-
CASGAGANVLTF
TGTGCCAGCGGGGCTGGGGCCAACGTCCTGACTTTC
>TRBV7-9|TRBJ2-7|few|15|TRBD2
CASKHTSGSNHEQYF
TGTGCCAGCAAACATACTAGCGGGAGCAACCACGAGCAGTACTTC
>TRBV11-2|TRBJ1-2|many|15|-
CASSLSTGIDYGYTF
TGTGCCAGCAGCTTAAGTACCGGGATTGATTATGGCTACACCTTC
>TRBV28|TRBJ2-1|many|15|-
CASMPALSSYNEQFF
TGTGCCAGCATGCCGGCGCTAAGCTCCTACAATGAGCAGTTCTTC
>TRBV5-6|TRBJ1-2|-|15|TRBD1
CASILGQGAYYGYTF
TGTGCCAGCATCTTGGGACAGGGGGCCTACTATGGCTACACCTTC
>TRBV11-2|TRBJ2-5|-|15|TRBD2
CTSSTSGRVGETQYF
TGTACCAGCAGCACTAGCGGGAGGGTCGGGGAGACCCAGTACTTC
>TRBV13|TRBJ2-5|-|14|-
CASSLAARGESPYF
TGTGCCAGTAGCTTAGCGGCGCGAGGTGAGAGTCCGTACTTC
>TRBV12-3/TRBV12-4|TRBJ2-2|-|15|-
CASSFGRRTVGELFF
TGTGCCAGCAGTTTTGGCCGCCGGACGGTTGGGGAGCTGTTTTTT
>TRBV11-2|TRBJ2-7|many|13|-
CASGSGSPYEQYF
TGTGCCAGCGGTTCCGGAAGCCCCTACGAGCAGTACTTC
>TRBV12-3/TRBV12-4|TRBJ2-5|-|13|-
CASSKGDRETQYF
TGTGCCAGCAGCAAGGGAGATCGAGAGACCCAGTACTTC
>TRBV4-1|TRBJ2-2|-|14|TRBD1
CASSLGQGAEELFF
TGCGCCAGCAGTCTCGGACAGGGAGCCGAGGAGCTGTTTTTT
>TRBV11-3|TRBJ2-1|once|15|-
CAGSSGLTGKVEQFF
TGTGCCGGCAGCTCTGGCCTAACGGGGAAGGTTGAACAGTTCTTC
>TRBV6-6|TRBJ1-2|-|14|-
CARSPREGDYGYTF
TGTGCCAGGAGTCCACGGGAGGGGGACTATGGCTACACCTTC
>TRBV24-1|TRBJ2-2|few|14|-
CATAPSKDTGELFF
TGTGCCACTGCGCCCTCAAAGGACACCGGGGAGCTGTTTTTT
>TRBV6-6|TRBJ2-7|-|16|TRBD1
CASSYGMRTGAYEQYF
TGTGCCAGCAGTTACGGTATGAGGACAGGGGCCTACGAGCAGTACTTT
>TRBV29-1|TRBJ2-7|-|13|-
CSVVGTRGLEQYF
TGCAGCGTTGTAGGCACAAGGGGCCTCGAACAGTACTTC
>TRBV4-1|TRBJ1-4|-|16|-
CAGSPTGDSFNEKLFF
TGCGCCGGCAGCCCGACGGGGGATTCTTTTAATGAAAAGCTGTTTTTT
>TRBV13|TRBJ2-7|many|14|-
CASSLAAGAYEQYF
TGTGCCAGCAGCTTAGCGGCCGGTGCCTACGAGCAGTACTTC
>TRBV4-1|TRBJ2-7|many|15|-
CASSQADREAGEQYF
TGCGCCAGCAGCCAAGCTGACAGGGAGGCCGGGGAGCAGTACTTC
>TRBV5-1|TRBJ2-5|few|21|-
CASSLPRRAQGWGVRQETQYF
TGCGCCAGCAGCTTACCCCGCCGAGCCCAGGGGTGGGGCGTTCGGCAAGAGACCCAGTACTTC
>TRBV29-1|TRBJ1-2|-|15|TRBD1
CSVDGPGQGLRGYTF
TGCAGCGTTGATGGCCCCGGACAGGGTCTGCGAGGCTACACCTTC
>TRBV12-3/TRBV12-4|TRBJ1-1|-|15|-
CASNLGWGQNTEAFF
TGTGCCAGCAATTTAGGCTGGGGGCAGAACACTGAAGCTTTCTTT
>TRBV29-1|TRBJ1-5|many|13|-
CSLQGGDTQPQHF
TGCAGCCTCCAAGGAGGAGATACTCAGCCCCAGCATTTT
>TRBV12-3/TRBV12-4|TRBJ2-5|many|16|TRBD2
CASSPGTSGSGETQYF
TGTGCCAGCAGTCCCGGGACTAGCGGGAGTGGGGAGACCCAGTACTTC
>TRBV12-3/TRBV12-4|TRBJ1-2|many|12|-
CASSLTDRGYTF
TGTGCCAGCAGTCTAACGGATCGGGGCTACACCTTC
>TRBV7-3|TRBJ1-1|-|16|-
CASSLNVRVERTEAFF
TGTGCCAGCAGTTTAAACGTTAGGGTTGAGAGAACTGAAGCTTTCTTT
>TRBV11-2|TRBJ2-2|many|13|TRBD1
CASGTELTGELFF
TGTGCCAGCGGGACAGAATTGACCGGGGAGCTGTTTTTT
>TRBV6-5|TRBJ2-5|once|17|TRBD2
CASRSFPWTSGQETQYF
TGTGCCAGCAGATCATTTCCCTGGACTAGCGGGCAAGAGACCCAGTACTTC
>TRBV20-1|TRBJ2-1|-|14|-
CSARGGISYNEQFF
TGCAGTGCTAGGGGTGGAATCTCCTACAATGAGCAGTTCTTC
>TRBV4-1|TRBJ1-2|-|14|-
CASSQVGERYGYTF
TGCGCCAGCAGCCAGGTCGGGGAACGCTATGGCTACACCTTC
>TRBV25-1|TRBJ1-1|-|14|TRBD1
CASTGDRGLTEAFF
TGTGCCAGCACCGGTGACAGGGGGCTAACTGAAGCTTTCTTT
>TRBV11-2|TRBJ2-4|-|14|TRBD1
CASSRQGWENIQYF
TGTGCCAGCAGCCGACAGGGCTGGGAAAACATTCAATACTTC
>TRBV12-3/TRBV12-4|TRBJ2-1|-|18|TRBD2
CAGSPEGPGLAGVNEQFF
TGTGCCGGCAGCCCGGAGGGACCCGGGCTAGCGGGAGTCAATGAGCAGTTCTTC
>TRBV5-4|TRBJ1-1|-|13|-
CASSPGPNTEAFF
TGTGCCAGCAGCCCCGGGCCGAACACTGAAGCTTTCTTT
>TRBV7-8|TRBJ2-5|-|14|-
CASSPSGGIGTQYF
TGTGCCAGCAGCCCCTCCGGGGGCATCGGGACCCAGTACTTC
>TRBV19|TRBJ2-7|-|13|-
CASSPDIRLRQYF
TGTGCCAGTAGTCCCGATATACGACTACGGCAGTACTTC
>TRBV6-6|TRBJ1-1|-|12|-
CASSIGGTEAFF
TGTGCCAGTAGTATAGGTGGCACTGAAGCTTTCTTT
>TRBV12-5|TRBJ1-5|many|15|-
CASGLGGYSNQPQHF
TGTGCTAGTGGTTTGGGCGGATATAGCAATCAGCCCCAGCATTTT
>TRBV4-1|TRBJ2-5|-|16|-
CASSQGRGRSRETQYF
TGCGCCAGCAGCCAGGGGAGAGGACGGAGCAGAGAGACCCAGTACTTC